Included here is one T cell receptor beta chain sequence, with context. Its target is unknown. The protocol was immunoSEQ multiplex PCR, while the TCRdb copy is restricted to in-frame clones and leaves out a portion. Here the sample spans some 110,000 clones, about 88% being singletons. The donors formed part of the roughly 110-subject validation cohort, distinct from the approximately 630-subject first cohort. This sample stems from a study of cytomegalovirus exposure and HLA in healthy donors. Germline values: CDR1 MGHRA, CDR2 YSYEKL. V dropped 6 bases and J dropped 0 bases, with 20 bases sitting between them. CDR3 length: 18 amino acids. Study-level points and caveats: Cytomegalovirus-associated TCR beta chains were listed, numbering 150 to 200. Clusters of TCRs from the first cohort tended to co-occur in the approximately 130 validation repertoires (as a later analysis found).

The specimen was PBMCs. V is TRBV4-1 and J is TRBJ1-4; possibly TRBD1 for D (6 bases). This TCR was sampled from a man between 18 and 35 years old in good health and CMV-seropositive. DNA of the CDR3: TGCGCCAGCAGATTCCGGGACATTGGGGAAGCAACTAATGAAAAACTGTTTTTT. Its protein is CASRFRDIGEATNEKLFF.